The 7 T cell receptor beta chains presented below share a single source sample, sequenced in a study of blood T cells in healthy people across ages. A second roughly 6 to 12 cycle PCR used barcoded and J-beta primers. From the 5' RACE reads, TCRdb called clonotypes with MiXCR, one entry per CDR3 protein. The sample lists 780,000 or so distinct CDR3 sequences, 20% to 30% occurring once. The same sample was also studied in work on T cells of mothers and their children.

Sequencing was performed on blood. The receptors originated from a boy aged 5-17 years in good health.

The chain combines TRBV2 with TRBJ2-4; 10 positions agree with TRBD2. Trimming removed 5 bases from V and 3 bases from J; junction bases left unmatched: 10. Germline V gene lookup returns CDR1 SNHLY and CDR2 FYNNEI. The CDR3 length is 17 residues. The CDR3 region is CASSPVAGGTGKNIQYF. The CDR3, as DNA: TGTGCCAGCAGTCCGGTAGCGGGGGGAACCGGCAAAAACATTCAGTACTTC.

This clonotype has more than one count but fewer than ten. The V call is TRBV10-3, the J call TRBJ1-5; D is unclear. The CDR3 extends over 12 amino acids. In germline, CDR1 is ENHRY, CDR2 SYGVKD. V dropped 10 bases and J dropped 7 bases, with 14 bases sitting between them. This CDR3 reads CATGDSIQPQHF. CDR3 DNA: TGTGCCACCGGGGATTCGATACAGCCCCAGCATTTT.

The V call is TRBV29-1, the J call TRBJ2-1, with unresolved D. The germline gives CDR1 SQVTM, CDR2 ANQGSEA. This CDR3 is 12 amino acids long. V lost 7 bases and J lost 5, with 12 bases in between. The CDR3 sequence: CSASPTDNEQFF. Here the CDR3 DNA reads TGCAGCGCCTCCCCCACCGACAATGAGCAGTTCTTC.

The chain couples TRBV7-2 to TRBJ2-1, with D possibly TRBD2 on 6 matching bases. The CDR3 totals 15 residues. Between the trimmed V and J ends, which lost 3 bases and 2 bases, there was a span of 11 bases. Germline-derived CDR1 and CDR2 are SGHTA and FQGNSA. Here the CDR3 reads CASSLDGTPYNEQFF. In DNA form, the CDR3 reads TGTGCCAGCAGCTTGGATGGGACTCCCTACAATGAGCAGTTCTTC.

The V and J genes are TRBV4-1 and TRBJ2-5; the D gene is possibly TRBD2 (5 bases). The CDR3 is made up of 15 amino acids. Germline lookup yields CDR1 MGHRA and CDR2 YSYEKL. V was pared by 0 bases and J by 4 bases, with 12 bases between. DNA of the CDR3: TGCGCCAGCAGCCAAGACCGGGATGCAGGAGAGACCCAGTACTTC. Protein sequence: CASSQDRDAGETQYF.

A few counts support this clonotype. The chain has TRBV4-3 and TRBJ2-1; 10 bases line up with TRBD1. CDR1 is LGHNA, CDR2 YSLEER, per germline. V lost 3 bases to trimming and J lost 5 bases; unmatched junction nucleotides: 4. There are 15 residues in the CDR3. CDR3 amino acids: CASSHGTGANNEQFF. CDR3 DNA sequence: TGCGCCAGCAGCCACGGGACAGGGGCCAACAATGAGCAGTTCTTC.

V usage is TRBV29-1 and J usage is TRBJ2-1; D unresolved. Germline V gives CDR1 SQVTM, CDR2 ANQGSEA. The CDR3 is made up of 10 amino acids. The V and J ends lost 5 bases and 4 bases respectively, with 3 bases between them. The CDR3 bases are TGCAGCGTTATTTACAATGAGCAGTTCTTC. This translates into CSVIYNEQFF.